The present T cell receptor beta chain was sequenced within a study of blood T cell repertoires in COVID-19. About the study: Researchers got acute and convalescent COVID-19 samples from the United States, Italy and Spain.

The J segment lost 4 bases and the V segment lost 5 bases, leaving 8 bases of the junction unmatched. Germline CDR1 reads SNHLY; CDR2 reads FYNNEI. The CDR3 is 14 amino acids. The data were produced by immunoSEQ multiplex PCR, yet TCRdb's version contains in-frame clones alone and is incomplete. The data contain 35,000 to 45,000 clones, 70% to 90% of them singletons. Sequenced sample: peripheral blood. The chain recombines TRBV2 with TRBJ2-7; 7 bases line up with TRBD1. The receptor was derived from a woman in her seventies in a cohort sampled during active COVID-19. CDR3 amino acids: CASSPDRVPYEQYF. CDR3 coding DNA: TGTGCCAGCAGTCCAGACAGGGTCCCGTACGAGCAGTACTTC.